What follows is one T cell receptor beta chain and its context. When the RNA was reverse transcribed, random hexamers were used with an input of roughly 0.5 to 1 ug. The authors amplified TCR beta CDR3 across 54 Vbeta and 13 Jbeta using immunoSEQ multiplex PCR. From the immunoSEQ multiplex PCR reads, TCRdb called clonotypes with MiXCR, one entry per CDR3 protein. This table has around 200,000 distinct CDR3 sequences, around 95% appearing once. Purification of the CD8+ and CD4+ T cells relied on negative isolation, and TEMRA cells underwent FACS enrichment. The entry originates in a study of CD8 T cells in Susac syndrome. Across the whole study: The sequenced Susac syndrome patients included about six who had clinically active disease and eight or nine who were in remission. Patients with Susac syndrome, at blood draw, were therapy-naive, on corticosteroids, or on intravenous immunoglobulin alone.

Per the germline V gene, CDR1 is SGHRS and CDR2 is YFSETQ. J lost 8 bases, V lost 3 bases, and 10 bases had no gene match. The CDR3 spans 15 residues. The rearrangement uses TRBV5-1 and TRBJ2-1; 8 nucleotides match TRBD1. This TCR was sampled from a human donor with Susac syndrome. Source material: CD4+ T cells from PBMCs. CDR3 coding DNA: TGCGCCAGCAGCTGGCCCCTCCAGGGGGCCGATGAGCAGTTCTTC. Amino acid sequence: CASSWPLQGADEQFF.